These T cell receptor beta chains were read from a single sample in a study of cytomegalovirus exposure and HLA in healthy donors. Data came from immunoSEQ multiplex PCR; TCRdb stores just in-frame clones and leaves some out. Here the sample spans 80,000 to 100,000 clones, over 70% being singletons. The sequenced material came from PBMCs. These receptors were obtained from a man aged 45-60 years in good health and CMV-seropositive. CDR3s include the opening cysteine and the closing phenylalanine or tryptophan.

V	J	CDR3
TRBV21-1	TRBJ2-7	CASSKRGEGGQPHYEQYF
TRBV5-1	TRBJ1-1	CASSLVAEKNTEAFF
TRBV27	TRBJ1-2	CASSIGSNYGYTF
TRBV28	TRBJ2-5	CASSTLRNRDKETQYF
TRBV2	TRBJ1-5	CASVEFFSNQPQHF
TRBV7-2	TRBJ2-1	CASSLERTGGVF
TRBV5-1	TRBJ1-4	CASSSHPGQGGEKLFF
TRBV29-1	TRBJ2-1	CSLVGELAGDINEQFF
TRBV18	TRBJ2-2	CASSPLLGTQGARTGELFF
TRBV19	TRBJ1-4	CASFGARGEKLFF
TRBV7-6	TRBJ2-7	CASSLAPSERGPYEQYF
TRBV4-1	TRBJ1-2	CASSQEATGSNYGYTF
TRBV7-8	TRBJ1-4	CASSPLPDGGKLFF
TRBV29-1	TRBJ1-2	CSVYRDGYTF
TRBV7-8	TRBJ2-7	CASGRDRVQSEQYF
TRBV19	TRBJ1-4	CASSPTATNEKLFF
TRBV19	TRBJ2-5	CASSTGQGRETQYF
TRBV7-8	TRBJ2-3	CASSPKSSYTTDTQYF
TRBV5-4	TRBJ2-7	CASSDRVSYEQYF
TRBV5-6	TRBJ2-6	CASSPRGRAGANVLPF
TRBV30	TRBJ2-7	CAAVTGRTYEQYF
TRBV30	TRBJ2-2	CAWSEIASGGSGELFF
TRBV7-2	TRBJ2-7	CASRGAGAYEQYF
TRBV7-2	TRBJ1-1	CASSLLSTEAFF
TRBV27	TRBJ1-1	CASSLDPRGNTEAFF
TRBV30	TRBJ2-5	CAWILYGIQETQYF
TRBV6-5	TRBJ1-5	CASSRTGDSNQPQHF
TRBV30	TRBJ1-5	CAWNREGNQPQHF
TRBV9	TRBJ2-3	CASSVARGGGDTQYF
TRBV7-2	TRBJ2-2	CASSRGLAPGELFF
TRBV28	TRBJ1-6	CASSLGSNSPLHF
TRBV9	TRBJ2-2	CASTRSENTGELFF
TRBV4-1	TRBJ2-1	CASSQPDFLAGGRQFF
TRBV7-9	TRBJ1-1	CASSSYNTEAFF
TRBV7-2	TRBJ1-1	CASSFYQGVSEAFF
TRBV18	TRBJ1-1	CASSGRQIEAFF
TRBV7-2	TRBJ2-7	CASSLAAGVAGYEQYF
TRBV6-6	TRBJ2-5	CASSAGHSQETQYF
TRBV28	TRBJ2-5	CASSLRTSGGVRSETQYF
TRBV30	TRBJ1-2	CAWSGDRGNYGYTF
TRBV27	TRBJ2-5	CASGGTGQETQYF
TRBV6-1	TRBJ1-1	CASRREDRAEAFF
TRBV30	TRBJ2-7	CAWRQTSGGLYEQYF
TRBV18	TRBJ1-1	CASPQGGDTEAFF
TRBV6-1	TRBJ1-5	CASSERQGYSNQPQHF
TRBV5-4	TRBJ2-3	CASSLSGGGHTDTQYF
TRBV19	TRBJ1-6	CASSMSLRVSPLHF
TRBV5-1	TRBJ1-1	CASSLGSGEMNTEAFF